The following is a T cell receptor beta chain sequence with its context. The target antigen is unknown. TCRdb keeps only in-frame clones here, not all; method: immunoSEQ multiplex PCR. The sample yields some 170,000 clones, about 89% seen once. The CDR3 sequence is 15 residues long. The germline CDR1 and CDR2 sequences are GTSNPN and SVGIG (reference sequence). V lost 5 bases and J lost 6; bases outside the gene matches: 10. The data belong to a study of T cell responses to AZD1222 COVID-19 vaccine. Overall study results and limits: There were mostly white British donors and more females than males, and clonal diversity was possibly underestimated.

The sequencing here drew on peripheral blood, taken on day 0 of AZD1222 vaccination. The rearrangement uses TRBV30 and TRBJ1-6; 7 positions match TRBD1. The clonotype originates from an adult in good health. The CDR3 DNA reads TGTGCCTGGGACTCCACGGACAGGATTAATTCACCCCTCCACTTT. As protein: CAWDSTDRINSPLHF.